The 22 T cell receptor beta chains given below trace back to one sample, sequenced in a study of CD8 T cells in ankylosing spondylitis. TCRdb analysed the 5' RACE reads with MiXCR anew, one entry per CDR3 protein. This table holds 110,000 to 150,000 distinct CDR3 sequences, 8% to 9% found once. Material for sequencing was synovial fluid, either unsorted or a sorted T cell fraction (not recorded which). These receptors were taken from a male donor with ankylosing spondylitis.

The chain links TRBV9 to TRBJ1-2; D is uncertain. The germline V gene encodes CDR1 SGDLS and CDR2 YYNGEE. V lost 0 bases and J 0 bases, leaving 12 bases between the germline ends. The CDR3 is 16 residues long. The CDR3 bases are TGTGCCAGCAGCGTAGGCGCAGGCTCGGCTAACTATGGCTACACCTTC. Its translation: CASSVGAGSANYGYTF. The variable domain in full, completed from reference TRBV9 and TRBJ1-2, reads DSGVTQTPKHLITATGQRVTLRCSPRSGDLSVYWYQQSLDQGLQFLIQYYNGEERAKGNILERFSAQQFPDLHSELNLSSLELGDSALYFCASSVGAGSANYGYTFGSGTRLTVV.

This clonotype was found a few times. The chain has TRBV11-2 and TRBJ1-2; 7 bases line up with TRBD1. V lost 1 base to trimming and J lost 4 bases; unmatched junction nucleotides: 9. The CDR3 contains 16 residues. Germline assignment: CDR1 SGHAT and CDR2 FQNNGV. The DNA of the CDR3 is TGTGCCAGCAGCTTAGCCTCGGCAGGGGGGATCTATGGCTACACCTTC. Amino acids: CASSLASAGGIYGYTF. Drawing the rest from reference TRBV11-2 and TRBJ1-2, the complete variable domain is EAGVAQSPRYKIIEKRQSVAFWCNPISGHATLYWYQQILGQGPKLLIQFQNNGVVDDSQLPKDRFSAERLKGVDSTLKIQPAKLEDSAVYLCASSLASAGGIYGYTFGSGTRLTVV.

J is TRBJ1-5 and V is TRBV12-3 or TRBV12-4; a possible D gene is TRBD1 (5 bases). Trimming stripped 5 bases from V and 0 bases from J, with 11 bases between. The length of the CDR3 is 15 residues. The CDR3, as DNA: TGTGCCAGCAGTCAGGGACCACATAGCAATCAGCCCCAGCATTTT. Encoded protein: CASSQGPHSNQPQHF.

This chain uses TRBV11-2 with TRBJ1-2; 10 bases agree with TRBD1. Germline CDR1 and CDR2: SGHAT and FQNNGV. CDR3 size: 15 residues. V trimming: 5 bases; J trimming: 7 bases; junction bases outside the gene matches: 10. CDR3 amino acids: CASSPTTGGRGGYTF. CDR3 DNA sequence: TGTGCCAGCAGCCCGACGACAGGGGGCAGGGGTGGCTACACCTTC.

This clonotype was observed many times. The CDR3, as DNA: TGCGCCAGCAGCCGGGGGCTTAGCTCCTACGAGCAGTACTTC. Amino acids: CASSRGLSSYEQYF. V is TRBV4-1 and J is TRBJ2-7; the D gene is possibly TRBD1 (6 bases). This CDR3 has 14 residues. The V gene's germline CDR1 is MGHRA and CDR2 YSYEKL. Deletions cut 4 bases from V and 0 bases from J, with 10 bases between.

This clonotype was detected many times. This chain joins TRBV7-9 and TRBJ2-5; TRBD1 is a possible D gene (5 bases). There are 14 residues in the CDR3. The V end was cut by 1 base, the J end by 0 bases, with 6 bases between. In germline, CDR1 is SEHNR, CDR2 FQNEAQ (reference sequence). CDR3 protein: CASSLVRDQETQYF. DNA of the CDR3: TGTGCCAGCAGCTTAGTCAGGGACCAAGAGACCCAGTACTTC.

V and J are TRBV10-1 and TRBJ2-7, with 12 bases fitting TRBD2. This CDR3 contains 14 residues. V was clipped by 6 bases and J by 6 bases; unmatched bases: 6. Per the germline V gene, CDR1 is WNHNN and CDR2 is SYGVQD (reference sequence). Written as DNA, the CDR3 is TGCGCCAGCAGGGCGACTAGCGGGAGTGTCGAGCAGTACTTC. Its translation is CASRATSGSVEQYF.

There are many counts of this clonotype. This chain links TRBV10-3 with TRBJ2-5; 7 nucleotides line up with TRBD1. The V and J ends lost 6 bases and 3 bases, in that order; junction bases with no gene match: 1. The germline V gene has CDR1 ENHRY and CDR2 SYGVKD. This CDR3 is built from 12 residues. The CDR3 loop reads CAISTGEETQYF. CDR3 DNA: TGTGCCATCAGCACAGGGGAAGAGACCCAGTACTTC.

This clonotype was observed at least ten times. The rearrangement uses TRBV20-1 and TRBJ2-5; TRBD2 aligns across 10 bases. This CDR3 has 15 amino acids. The J segment lost 4 bases and the V segment lost 0 bases, leaving 5 bases of the junction unmatched. Germline V gene sequence: CDR1 DFQATT, CDR2 SNEGSKA (reference sequence). The CDR3 nucleotides read TGCAGTGCTAGAGATACTAGCGGGGTGGGAGAGACCCAGTACTTC. It yields the protein CSARDTSGVGETQYF.

The rearrangement uses TRBV4-2 and TRBJ1-2, with a possible D match to TRBD1 (5 bases). Between the trimmed V and J ends, which lost 0 bases and 7 bases, there was a span of 9 bases. The CDR3 has 13 residues. The germline V gene encodes CDR1 LGHNA and CDR2 YNFKEQ. The CDR3 spells CASSQDHGAGYTF. The CDR3 DNA reads TGTGCCAGCAGCCAAGACCACGGGGCTGGCTACACCTTC.

This chain connects TRBV20-1 to TRBJ2-2; D gene unclear. Germline-derived CDR1 and CDR2 are DFQATT and SNEGSKA (reference sequence). The CDR3 extends over 12 amino acids. V lost 6 bases and J 6 bases, leaving 11 bases between the germline ends. Here the CDR3 DNA reads TGCAGTGCCAGCCGTGGGTCCGGGGAGCTGTTTTTT. This gives the protein CSASRGSGELFF.

The chain is built from TRBV29-1 and TRBJ1-2; a possible D gene is TRBD1 (5 bases). Trimming pared 5 bases from V and 0 bases from J, leaving 10 bases between. Germline V gene data show CDR1 as SQVTM and CDR2 as ANQGSEA. The CDR3 spans 13 residues. CDR3: CSVPRQPNYGYTF. CDR3 DNA sequence: TGCAGCGTTCCTCGACAGCCTAACTATGGCTACACCTTC.

This clonotype was observed at least ten times. This sequence joins TRBV24-1 and TRBJ2-5; the match to TRBD1 covers 7 bases. The CDR3 has 15 residues. Germline V CDR1 and CDR2: KGHDR, SFDVKD. With V trimmed by 5 bases and J by 4 bases, 9 bases remained unmatched. DNA for the CDR3: TGTGCCACCAGTGTTTACAGGGGCTTTGGAGAGACCCAGTACTTC. Translated: CATSVYRGFGETQYF.

Ten or more counts support this clonotype. The J gene is TRBJ1-2, the V gene TRBV12-3 or TRBV12-4; 7 bases fit TRBD1. V gave up 4 bases and J gave up 8 bases; unmatched junction bases: 7. The CDR3 is made up of 13 amino acids. CDR3 sequence: CASSYHRGGGYTF. The CDR3, as DNA: TGTGCCAGCAGTTACCACAGGGGTGGGGGCTACACCTTC.

This clonotype was seen at least ten times. The genes are TRBV7-2 and TRBJ2-5; D is perhaps TRBD1 (6 bases). Per germline, CDR1 SGHTA and CDR2 FQGNSA. V lost 7 bases to trimming and J lost 1 base, with 10 bases between them. The CDR3 is 13 residues long. The CDR3 sequence is CASTRQVQETQYF. The CDR3 region has the DNA TGTGCCAGCACCCGACAGGTCCAAGAGACCCAGTACTTC.

This clonotype was seen only a few times. The chain links TRBV5-6 to TRBJ2-5; D is possibly TRBD2 (7 bases). CDR1 and CDR2 from the germline V gene are SGHDT and YYEEEE. V was pared by 7 bases and J by 1 base, with 17 bases between. CDR3 size: 15 residues. The CDR3 is CASADRGEGQETQYF. In DNA form, the CDR3 reads TGTGCCAGCGCTGATAGGGGGGAGGGCCAAGAGACCCAGTACTTC.

The chain joins TRBV6-5 to TRBJ2-7, with D perhaps being TRBD1 or TRBD2 (6 bases each). Trimming cost V 2 bases and J 0 bases, with 8 bases left between them. The CDR3 has 14 amino acids. Germline loops: CDR1 MNHEY, CDR2 SVGAGI. For the CDR3, the DNA is TGTGCCAGCAGTTACCGGGGGCACTCCTACGAGCAGTACTTC. Translating gives CASSYRGHSYEQYF.

This clonotype was counted a few times. One end of the junction varies from germline; a read error may be responsible. The chain has TRBV12-3 or TRBV12-4 and TRBJ2-1, with TRBD2 matching 8 bases. The CDR3 length is 18 residues. DNA for the CDR3: TGTGCCTGCAGTTTAGCTCGTCCCGGGGGGGGGTACCAGAATGAGCAGTTCTTC. Protein sequence: CACSLARPGGGYQNEQFF.

At least ten counts were recorded for this clonotype. The CDR3 loop reads CSARENRERGQPQHF. CDR3 nucleotide sequence: TGCAGTGCTAGAGAAAACAGGGAGAGGGGTCAGCCCCAGCATTTT. The chain joins TRBV20-1 to TRBJ1-5, with a possible D match to TRBD1 (6 bases). V lost 0 bases and J lost 6, with 15 bases in between. The CDR3 length is 15 residues. Per the germline V gene, CDR1 is DFQATT and CDR2 is SNEGSKA (reference sequence).

This clonotype was detected a few times. The chain combines TRBV19 with TRBJ2-3; no definite D call. Trimming left V 6 bases short and J 2 bases short, with 12 bases between. Germline-derived CDR1 and CDR2 are LNHDA and SQIVND (reference sequence). CDR3 length: 14 amino acids. CDR3 nucleotide sequence: TGTGCCAGTAGGGCTGATAGATACACAGATACGCAGTATTTT. Protein: CASRADRYTDTQYF.

At least ten counts were recorded for this clonotype. This chain links TRBV28 with TRBJ1-5, with D tentatively TRBD1 (5 bases). The germline CDR1 and CDR2 sequences are MDHEN and SYDVKM. With 6 bases removed from V and 4 bases from J, the gap between germline ends came to 16 bases. The CDR3 has 15 residues. DNA for the CDR3: TGTGCCAGCAGCCCGGGACGGAACCTGAATCAGCCCCAGCATTTT. Protein sequence: CASSPGRNLNQPQHF.

This clonotype was recorded at least ten times. The CDR3 DNA reads as TGTGCTAGTGCCCTCGGGACAGGGGGCGCGGATACGCAGTATTTT. Its protein product is CASALGTGGADTQYF. The chain joins TRBV12-5 to TRBJ2-3; 12 positions match TRBD1. V shed 7 bases, J shed 6 bases, and the junction held 8 bases outside the gene matches. Per germline, CDR1 LGHNT and CDR2 FRNRAP. The CDR3 has 15 amino acids.